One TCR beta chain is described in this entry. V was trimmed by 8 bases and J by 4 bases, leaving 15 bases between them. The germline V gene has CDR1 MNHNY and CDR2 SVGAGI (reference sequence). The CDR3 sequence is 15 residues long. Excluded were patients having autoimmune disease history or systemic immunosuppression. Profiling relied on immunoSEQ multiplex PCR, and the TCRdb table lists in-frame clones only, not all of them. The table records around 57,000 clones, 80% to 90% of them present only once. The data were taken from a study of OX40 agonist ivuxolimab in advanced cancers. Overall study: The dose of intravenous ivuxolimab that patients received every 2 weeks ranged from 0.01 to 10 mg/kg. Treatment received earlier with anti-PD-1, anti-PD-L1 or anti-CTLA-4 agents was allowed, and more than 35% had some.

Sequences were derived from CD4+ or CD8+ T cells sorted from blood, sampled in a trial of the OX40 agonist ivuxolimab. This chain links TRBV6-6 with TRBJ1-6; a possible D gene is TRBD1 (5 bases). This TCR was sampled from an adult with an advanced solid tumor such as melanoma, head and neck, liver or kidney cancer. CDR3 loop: CASAFRTPYNSPLHF. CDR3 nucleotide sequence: TGTGCCAGCGCATTTAGGACACCTTATAATTCACCCCTCCACTTT.